The 15 T cell receptor beta chains presented below share a single source sample, sequenced in a study of blood T cell repertoires in COVID-19. Repertoires were generated with immunoSEQ multiplex PCR, while TCRdb's copy carries only in-frame clones and drops some. The sample has roughly 200,000 clones, 83% seen once. The sequenced sample consisted of peripheral blood. The receptors here all came from a human donor in a cohort sampled during active COVID-19.

The V call is TRBV2, the J call TRBJ2-6; possible D gene TRBD1, 6 bases. The CDR3 spans 16 residues. With 6 bases removed from V and 0 bases from J, the gap between germline ends came to 12 bases. Germline loops: CDR1 SNHLY, CDR2 FYNNEI. The chain's CDR3 is CASRFGQSSGANVLTF. The CDR3 DNA reads TGTGCCAGCAGATTCGGACAGTCCTCTGGGGCCAACGTCCTGACTTTC.

The chain joins TRBV6-5 to TRBJ2-2; D perhaps matches TRBD1 (6 bases). The CDR3 runs to 15 residues. The V gene lost 6 bases and the J gene lost 3 bases, with 14 bases spanning the gap. Germline V gene sequence: CDR1 MNHEY, CDR2 SVGAGI. This CDR3 is CASRPPQGYTGELFF. The CDR3 DNA reads as TGTGCCAGCAGGCCTCCACAGGGCTACACCGGGGAGCTGTTTTTT.

The CDR3 nucleotides read TGCGCCAGCAGTGATGTACCAGGGGAGCCCCAGCATTTT. As protein: CASSDVPGEPQHF. This sequence joins TRBV10-1 and TRBJ1-5, with D perhaps TRBD1 (6 bases). The CDR3 has 13 amino acids. Trimming removed 3 bases at V and 8 bases at J, with 11 bases between. Germline CDR1 and CDR2: WNHNN and SYGVQD (reference sequence).

The chain recombines TRBV11-3 with TRBJ2-1; 8 bases fit TRBD2. Germline-derived CDR1 and CDR2 are SGHNT and YENEEA. The V and J ends lost 1 base and 4 bases, in that order; junction bases with no gene match: 0. The CDR3 is 14 amino acids. CDR3 protein: CASSLAGGYNEQFF. The CDR3 DNA reads TGTGCCAGCAGCTTAGCGGGGGGGTACAATGAGCAGTTCTTC.

A word on this clone: Other DNA sequences in this specimen translate into the identical CDR3. The genes are TRBV5-1 and TRBJ2-7, with D tentatively TRBD1 (6 bases). CDR1 is SGHRS, CDR2 YFSETQ, per germline. Trimming took off 2 bases at V and 2 bases at J, with 11 bases between the two ends. The CDR3 spans 14 residues. The CDR3 is CASSLQGATYEQYF. CDR3 sequence (DNA): TGCGCCAGCAGCTTACAGGGTGCCACCTACGAGCAGTACTTC.

The V and J genes are TRBV28 and TRBJ1-2; possibly TRBD1 for D (6 bases). This CDR3 is 14 amino acids long. V lost 7 bases and J lost 9, with 21 bases in between. The germline V gene encodes CDR1 MDHEN and CDR2 SYDVKM. CDR3 loop: CASNPPRGGGSYTF. In nucleotides, the CDR3 is TGTGCCAGCAACCCCCCCCGCGGCGGGGGCAGCTACACCTTC.

DNA of the CDR3: TGTGCCAGTAGTATAGACTCCCTTCCTGGGGCCAACGTCCTGACTTTC. This translates into CASSIDSLPGANVLTF. This rearrangement joins TRBV19 to TRBJ2-6; D is ambiguous. Trimming took off 0 bases at V and 2 bases at J, with 8 bases between the two ends. The CDR3 spans 16 residues. Germline loops: CDR1 LNHDA, CDR2 SQIVND (reference sequence). Full variable domain (outside the CDR3, taken from reference TRBV19 and TRBJ2-6): DGGITQSPKYLFRKEGQNVTLSCEQNLNHDAMYWYRQDPGQGLRLIYYSQIVNDFQKGDIAEGYSVSREKKESFPLTVTSAQKNPTAFYLCASSIDSLPGANVLTFGAGSRLTVL.

This chain uses TRBV27 with TRBJ1-5; no reliable D call. Germline V gives CDR1 MNHEY, CDR2 SMNVEV (reference sequence). The CDR3 sequence is 15 residues long. V was trimmed by 3 bases and J by 2 bases, leaving 11 bases between them. The CDR3 region has the DNA TGTGCCAGCAGTTTCCGGGGAACGGGCAATCAGCCCCAGCATTTT. Translated, it gives CASSFRGTGNQPQHF.

V usage is TRBV6-5 and J usage is TRBJ1-2; 7 bases match TRBD1. V dropped 4 bases and J dropped 2; count of bases not matched to a gene: 7. CDR1 and CDR2 from the germline V gene are MNHEY and SVGAGI. The CDR3 has 15 residues. The CDR3 coding sequence is TGTGCCAGCAGTTTATCAGGGGGATTAAACTATGGCTACACCTTC. Translation gives CASSLSGGLNYGYTF.

A few counts support this clone. This rearrangement joins TRBV7-2 to TRBJ2-7; tentatively, D is TRBD2 (5 bases). CDR1 and CDR2 from the germline V gene are SGHTA and FQGNSA. Between the trimmed V and J ends, which lost 5 bases and 0 bases, there was a span of 11 bases. This CDR3 region has 14 residues. The CDR3 DNA is TGTGCCAGCAGCGTCCAGCGGAGCTCCTACGAGCAGTACTTC. Translated: CASSVQRSSYEQYF.

The chain couples TRBV25-1 to TRBJ2-3; a possible D gene is TRBD2 (6 bases). Germline CDR1 reads MGHDK; CDR2 reads SYGVNS. Trimming pared 2 bases from V and 5 bases from J, leaving 17 bases between. This CDR3 spans 16 amino acids. CDR3 DNA sequence: TGTGCCAGCAGTGAAAACGGAGGGCTCTTCGGAGATACGCAGTATTTT. It encodes CASSENGGLFGDTQYF.

The V call is TRBV6-7, the J call TRBJ2-7, with D perhaps matching TRBD1 (6 bases). TRBV6-7 counts as an open reading frame of uncertain function. Trimming stripped 5 bases from V and 7 bases from J, with 24 bases between. The CDR3 runs to 16 residues. The CDR3 DNA reads as TGTGCCAGCAGTAGTCCCCTCCGGGACACCTTTTTGGAGCAGTACTTC. It is translated as CASSSPLRDTFLEQYF.

A remark on this clone: One junction end disagrees with the germline gene, perhaps due to a read error. The chain employs TRBV7-7 and TRBJ2-3, with D possibly being TRBD2 (7 bases). Germline V CDR1 and CDR2: SSHAT, FNYEAQ (reference sequence). The CDR3 length is 16 residues. Here the CDR3 DNA reads TGTGCTAGCAGCCCGGGGGGCGGGGTCGGCACAGATACGCAGTATTTT. Translation: CASSPGGGVGTDTQYF.

This chain connects TRBV4-1 to TRBJ1-6; the D gene is possibly TRBD1 (5 bases). The V end lost 0 bases, the J end lost 8 bases, and 11 bases lay between the germline ends. The length of the CDR3 is 15 residues. Germline lookup yields CDR1 MGHRA and CDR2 YSYEKL. The CDR3 region has the DNA TGCGCCAGCAGCCAAGATCCGACAGTACATTCACCCCTCCACTTT. Its protein product is CASSQDPTVHSPLHF.

The rearrangement uses TRBV5-1 and TRBJ1-2; 9 bases fit TRBD1. Germline CDR1 and CDR2: SGHRS and YFSETQ. The length of the CDR3 is 16 residues. Trimming cost V 0 bases and J 3 bases; bases outside gene matches: 6. The CDR3 sequence: CASSLDWDRVDYGYTF. DNA for the CDR3: TGCGCCAGCAGCTTGGATTGGGACAGGGTCGACTATGGCTACACCTTC.